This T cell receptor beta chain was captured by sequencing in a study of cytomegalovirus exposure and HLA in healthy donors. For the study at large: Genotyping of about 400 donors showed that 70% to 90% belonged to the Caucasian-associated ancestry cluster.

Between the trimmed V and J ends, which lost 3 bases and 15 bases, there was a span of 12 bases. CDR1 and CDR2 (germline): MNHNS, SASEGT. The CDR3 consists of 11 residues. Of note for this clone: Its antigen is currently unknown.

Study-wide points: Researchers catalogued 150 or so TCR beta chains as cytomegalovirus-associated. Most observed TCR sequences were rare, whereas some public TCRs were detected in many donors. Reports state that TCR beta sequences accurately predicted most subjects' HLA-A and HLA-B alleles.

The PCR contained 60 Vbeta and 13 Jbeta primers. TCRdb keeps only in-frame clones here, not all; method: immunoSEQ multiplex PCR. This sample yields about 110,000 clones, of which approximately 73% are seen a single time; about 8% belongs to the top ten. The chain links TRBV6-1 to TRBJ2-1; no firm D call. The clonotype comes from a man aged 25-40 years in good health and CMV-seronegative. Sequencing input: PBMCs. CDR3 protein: CASSDQLTWFF. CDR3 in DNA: TGTGCCAGCAGTGATCAACTTACGTGGTTCTTC.